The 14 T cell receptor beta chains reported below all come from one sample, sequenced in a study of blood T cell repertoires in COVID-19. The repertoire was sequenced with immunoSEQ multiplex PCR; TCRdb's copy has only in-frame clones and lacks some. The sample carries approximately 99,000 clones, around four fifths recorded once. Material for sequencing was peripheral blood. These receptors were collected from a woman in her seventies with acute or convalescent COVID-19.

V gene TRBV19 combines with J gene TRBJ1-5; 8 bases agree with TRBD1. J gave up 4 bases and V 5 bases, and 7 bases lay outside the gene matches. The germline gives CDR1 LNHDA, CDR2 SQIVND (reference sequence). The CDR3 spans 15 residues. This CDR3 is CASSAAGGRNQPQHF. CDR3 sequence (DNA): TGTGCCAGTAGTGCCGCAGGGGGCAGGAATCAGCCCCAGCATTTT.

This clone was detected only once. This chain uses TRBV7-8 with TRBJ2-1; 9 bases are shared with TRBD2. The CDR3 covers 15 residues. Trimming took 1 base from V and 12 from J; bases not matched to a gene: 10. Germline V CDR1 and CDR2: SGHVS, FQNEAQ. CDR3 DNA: TGTGCCAGCAGCTTAGAAGGTGGGACTAGCCTAAGGCAGTTCTTC. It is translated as CASSLEGGTSLRQFF.

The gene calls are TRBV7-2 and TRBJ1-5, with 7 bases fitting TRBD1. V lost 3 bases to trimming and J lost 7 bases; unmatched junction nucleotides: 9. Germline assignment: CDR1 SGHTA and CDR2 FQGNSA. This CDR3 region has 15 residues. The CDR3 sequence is CASSFGTAQGQPQHF. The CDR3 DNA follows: TGTGCCAGCAGCTTCGGGACAGCACAGGGGCAGCCCCAGCATTTT.

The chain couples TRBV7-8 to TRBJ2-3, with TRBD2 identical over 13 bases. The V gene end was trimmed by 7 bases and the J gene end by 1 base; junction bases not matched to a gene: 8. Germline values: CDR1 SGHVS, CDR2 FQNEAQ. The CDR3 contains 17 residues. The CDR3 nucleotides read TGTGCCAGCACCAGGACTAGCGGGAGATGGGGCACAGATACGCAGTATTTT. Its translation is CASTRTSGRWGTDTQYF.

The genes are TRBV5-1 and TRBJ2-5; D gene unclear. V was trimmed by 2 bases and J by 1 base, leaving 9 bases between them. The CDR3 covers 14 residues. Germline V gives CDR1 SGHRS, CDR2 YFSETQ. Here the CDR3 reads CASSFSPVQETQYF. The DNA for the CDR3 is TGCGCCAGCAGCTTCTCCCCGGTCCAAGAGACCCAGTACTTC.

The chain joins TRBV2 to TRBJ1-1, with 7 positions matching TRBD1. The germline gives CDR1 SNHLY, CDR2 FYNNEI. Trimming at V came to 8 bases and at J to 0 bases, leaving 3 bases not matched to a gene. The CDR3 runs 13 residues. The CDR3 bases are TGTGCCAGCCAGGGGGAAATGAACACTGAAGCTTTCTTT. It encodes CASQGEMNTEAFF. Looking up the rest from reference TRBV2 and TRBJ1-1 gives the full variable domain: EPEVTQTPSHQVTQMGQEVILRCVPISNHLYFYWYRQILGQKVEFLVSFYNNEISEKSEIFDDQFSVERPDGSNFTLKIRSTKLEDSAMYFCASQGEMNTEAFFGQGTRLTVV.

The CDR3 region has the DNA TGCGCCAGCAGCCTGATAGCTAGCGGGGGCGTTGAGCAGTTCTTC. As protein: CASSLIASGGVEQFF. The chain is built from TRBV5-1 and TRBJ2-1, with 10 positions matching TRBD2. The CDR3 loop spans 15 amino acids. Trimming at V came to 4 bases and at J to 9 bases, leaving 10 bases not matched to a gene. Per germline, CDR1 SGHRS and CDR2 YFSETQ.

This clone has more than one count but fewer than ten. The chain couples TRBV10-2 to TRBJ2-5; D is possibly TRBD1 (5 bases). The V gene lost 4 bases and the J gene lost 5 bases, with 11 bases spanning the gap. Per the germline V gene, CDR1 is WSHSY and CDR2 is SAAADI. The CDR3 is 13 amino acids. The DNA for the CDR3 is TGCGCCAGCAGTGTTTCAGGGATTGAGACCCAGTACTTC. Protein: CASSVSGIETQYF.

The CDR3: CASRFSGGQTDTQYF. In nucleotides, the CDR3 is TGTGCCAGTAGGTTTAGCGGGGGGCAGACAGATACGCAGTATTTT. The rearrangement links TRBV19 to TRBJ2-3; 10 positions agree with TRBD2. Germline V gene lookup returns CDR1 LNHDA and CDR2 SQIVND (reference sequence). Trimming removed 6 bases from V and 3 bases from J; junction bases left unmatched: 6. CDR3 length: 15 amino acids.

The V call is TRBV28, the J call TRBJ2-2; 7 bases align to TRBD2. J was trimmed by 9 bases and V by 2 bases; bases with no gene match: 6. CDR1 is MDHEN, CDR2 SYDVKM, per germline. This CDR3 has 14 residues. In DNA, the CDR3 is TGTGCCAGCAGTTTAGCGGGGGTACCTTGGGAGCTGTTTTTT. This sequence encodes CASSLAGVPWELFF.

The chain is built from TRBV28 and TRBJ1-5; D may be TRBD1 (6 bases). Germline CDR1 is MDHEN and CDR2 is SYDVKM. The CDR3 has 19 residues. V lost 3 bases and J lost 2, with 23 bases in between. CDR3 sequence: CASSFPPTAGGAGNQPQHF. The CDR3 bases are TGTGCCAGCAGTTTTCCCCCGACAGCGGGGGGCGCGGGCAATCAGCCCCAGCATTTT.

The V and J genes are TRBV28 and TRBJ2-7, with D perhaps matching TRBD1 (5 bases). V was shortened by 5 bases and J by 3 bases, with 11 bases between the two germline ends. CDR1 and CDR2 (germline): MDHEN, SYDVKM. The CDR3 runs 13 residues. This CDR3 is CASSAGHRYEQYF. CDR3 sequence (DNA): TGTGCCAGCAGTGCTGGACACCGCTACGAGCAGTACTTC.

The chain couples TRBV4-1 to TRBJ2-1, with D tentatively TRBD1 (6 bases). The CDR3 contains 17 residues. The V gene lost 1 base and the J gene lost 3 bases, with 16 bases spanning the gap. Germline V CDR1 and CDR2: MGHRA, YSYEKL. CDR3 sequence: CASSQGNTGLNYNEQFF. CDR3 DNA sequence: TGCGCCAGCAGCCAAGGTAATACAGGGCTTAACTACAATGAGCAGTTCTTC.

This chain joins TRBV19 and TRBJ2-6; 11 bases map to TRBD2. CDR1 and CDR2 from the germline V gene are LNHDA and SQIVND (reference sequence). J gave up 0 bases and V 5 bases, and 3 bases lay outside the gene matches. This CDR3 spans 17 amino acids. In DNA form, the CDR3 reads TGTGCCAGTAGTTTACTAGCGGGGGACTCTGGGGCCAACGTCCTGACTTTC. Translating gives CASSLLAGDSGANVLTF.